The rows below give T cell receptor beta chains drawn from one sample of a study of cytomegalovirus exposure and HLA in healthy donors. Produced via immunoSEQ multiplex PCR; TCRdb's table is partial and in-frame only. The sample has 150,000 to 200,000 clones, around 75% seen once; the top ten hold 2.9%. The sequenced material came from PBMCs. The receptors shown here come from a male donor in good health and CMV-seronegative. Each CDR3 is given with its conserved first and last residue. Fields, in order: V gene, D gene, clone size, J gene, CDR3 DNA, CDR3 protein. The D gene is left open where the match is weak. Expanded clones get a size class; other rows say once, few or many, or leave the size out.

TRBV7-2	-	-	TRBJ1-5	TGTGCCAGCAGCTTACAATCGGGGGGCAATCAGCCCCAGCATTTT	CASSLQSGGNQPQHF
TRBV28	TRBD2	-	TRBJ2-5	TGTGCCAGCAGCCGCGGGACTAGCGGCCAAGAGACCCAGTACTTC	CASSRGTSGQETQYF
TRBV27	TRBD1	-	TRBJ2-7	TGTGCCAGCAGTTACACCGGGACAGACTACGAGCAGTACTTC	CASSYTGTDYEQYF
TRBV28	-	-	TRBJ1-3	TGTGCCAGCAGTTTCCACCTTGGGACATTAGGAAACACCATATATTTT	CASSFHLGTLGNTIYF
TRBV6-1	TRBD1	-	TRBJ1-1	TGTGCCAGCAGTGAATTTGGGACAGGGGTCACTGAAGCTTTCTTT	CASSEFGTGVTEAFF
TRBV5-4	TRBD1	-	TRBJ1-5	TGTGCCAGCAGCTTGGAGGGACAGGGTAATCAGCCCCAGCATTTT	CASSLEGQGNQPQHF
TRBV5-1	TRBD1	-	TRBJ1-1	TGCGCCAGCAGCTTCCCGGACAGGCCGCCGGGCACTGAAGCTTTCTTT	CASSFPDRPPGTEAFF
TRBV7-9	-	-	TRBJ2-7	TGTGCCAGCAGCTTAGTTCCGGGAAAAGGATACGAGCAGTACTTC	CASSLVPGKGYEQYF
TRBV28	-	-	TRBJ1-5	TGTGCCAGCATTTCCGCACAGGGAGAGGGCAATCAGCCCCAGCATTTT	CASISAQGEGNQPQHF
TRBV6-5	TRBD2	-	TRBJ2-3	TGTGCCAGCAGTTACTCGTTACGGGGGGGCACTTATTTT	CASSYSLRGGTYF
TRBV2	-	-	TRBJ1-2	TGTGCCAGCAGTGTACAGGGTCAGAGTAATGCGGGTGGCTACACCTTC	CASSVQGQSNAGGYTF
TRBV5-1	-	-	TRBJ2-3	TGCGCCAGCAGCTTGAATATCGGAGGCACAGATACGCAGTATTTT	CASSLNIGGTDTQYF
TRBV7-9	-	-	TRBJ2-7	TGTGCCAGCAGCCCCGCCTACGAGCAGTACTTC	CASSPAYEQYF
TRBV2	-	once	TRBJ2-5	TGTGCCAGCAGTGAGCGACTAGGCGGAGAGACCCAGTACTTC	CASSERLGGETQYF
TRBV5-1	-	once	TRBJ2-3	TGCGCCAGCAGCTTGGCCCTAACTTTCCGGGGCACAGATACGCAGTATTTT	CASSLALTFRGTDTQYF
TRBV6-6	TRBD1	-	TRBJ1-5	TGTGCCAGCAGTTACGACGGGACAGGGAAAAATCAGCCCCAGCATTTT	CASSYDGTGKNQPQHF
TRBV11-1	-	few	TRBJ2-7	TGTGCCAGCAGCTTAGCGTACAACCAGGCAAGGTCCTACGAGCAGTACTTC	CASSLAYNQARSYEQYF
TRBV7-8	-	-	TRBJ1-2	TGTGCCAGCAGCTCAGGGCCTCGGGGCTACACCTTC	CASSSGPRGYTF
TRBV27	-	-	TRBJ1-5	TGTGCCAGCAGTTTATCGTGGACAAGCAATCAGCCCCAGCATTTT	CASSLSWTSNQPQHF
TRBV9	-	-	TRBJ2-1	TGTGCCAGCAGCTCCCTGGGGCTAGACTTTAACTCCTACAATGAGCAGTTCTTC	CASSSLGLDFNSYNEQFF